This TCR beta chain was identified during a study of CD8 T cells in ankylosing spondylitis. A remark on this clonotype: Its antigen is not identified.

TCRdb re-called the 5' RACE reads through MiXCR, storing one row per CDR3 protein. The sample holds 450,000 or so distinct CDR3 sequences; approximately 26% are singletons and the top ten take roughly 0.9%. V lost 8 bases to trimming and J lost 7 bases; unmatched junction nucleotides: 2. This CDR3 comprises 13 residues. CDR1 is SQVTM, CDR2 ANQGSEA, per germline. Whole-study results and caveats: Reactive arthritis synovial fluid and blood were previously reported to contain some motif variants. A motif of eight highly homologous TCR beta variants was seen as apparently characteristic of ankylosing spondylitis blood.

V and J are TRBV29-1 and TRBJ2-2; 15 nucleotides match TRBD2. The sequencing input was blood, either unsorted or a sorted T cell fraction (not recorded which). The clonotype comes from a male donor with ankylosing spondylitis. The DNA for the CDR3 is TGCAGCTCGGGACTAGCGGGAGGCGGGGAGCTGTTTTTT. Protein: CSSGLAGGGELFF.